This entry is about one T cell receptor beta chain. Its target is not known. These data originate in a study of T cell responses to AZD1222 COVID-19 vaccine. TCRdb's table, derived via immunoSEQ multiplex PCR, lists solely in-frame clones and lacks some. The table lists 90,000 or so clones, 89% of them singletons, with approximately 5% in the top ten. Points from the study as a whole: At study baseline, merely five or six AZD1222 recipients were seropositive. Reports say nearly half of spike-specific TCRs go after unmutated variant regions.

Trimming took off 2 bases at V and 6 bases at J, with 11 bases between the two ends. Germline V gives CDR1 LGHDT, CDR2 YNNKEL (reference sequence). The CDR3 is 15 amino acids. The receptor comes from an adult who received the AZD1222 COVID-19 vaccine. Specimen: peripheral blood, collected 28 days after the second AZD1222 dose. The rearrangement links TRBV3-1 (or the pseudogene TRBV3-2) to TRBJ1-6; D is perhaps TRBD1 (5 bases). The CDR3 spells CASSQTRQSNSPLHF. DNA for the CDR3: TGTGCCAGCAGCCAAACTAGACAGTCTAATTCACCCCTCCACTTT.